The 15 T cell receptor beta chains in this list originate from one sample, sequenced in a study of blood T cell repertoires in COVID-19. TCRdb's copy holds only in-frame clones and misses some; the assay was immunoSEQ multiplex PCR. The sample records 150,000 to 200,000 clones, about four fifths being singletons. The specimen was peripheral blood. The source is a woman in her thirties or forties with COVID-19, enrolled during active disease.

CDR3 region: CASSEGTVTLQPQHF. The CDR3 nucleotides read TGTGCCAGCAGTGAAGGGACTGTGACTCTACAGCCCCAGCATTTT. The rearrangement links TRBV6-1 to TRBJ1-5; D not resolved. CDR3 length: 15 amino acids. The V and J ends lost 1 base and 7 bases respectively, with 14 bases between them. From germline, CDR1 is MNHNS and CDR2 SASEGT.

This clone has a single count. The V gene is TRBV9, the J gene TRBJ2-6; D is unclear. Germline V gene lookup returns CDR1 SGDLS and CDR2 YYNGEE. CDR3 length: 16 amino acids. Trimming pared 0 bases from V and 4 bases from J, leaving 11 bases between. The CDR3 DNA follows: TGTGCCAGCAGCGTAGCTGTCGGGTTCGGGGCCAACGTCCTGACTTTC. It is translated as CASSVAVGFGANVLTF.

J is TRBJ2-5 and V is TRBV5-8, with 9 bases identical to TRBD1. Germline trimming cut 0 bases from V and 7 bases from J; bases unmatched to any gene: 10. CDR1 and CDR2 from the germline V gene are SGHTS and YDEGEE. The CDR3 has 16 residues. CDR3 loop: CASSLGTGAPHGTQYF. The DNA of the CDR3 is TGTGCCAGCAGCTTGGGGACAGGGGCTCCCCACGGGACCCAGTACTTC.

The CDR3 DNA reads as TGTGCCATTAGGCGCTCTAGCGAGCCCTACGAGCAGTACTTC. It translates to CAIRRSSEPYEQYF. J is TRBJ2-7 and V is TRBV28, with D perhaps TRBD2 (6 bases). Germline CDR1 reads MDHEN; CDR2 reads SYDVKM. This CDR3 comprises 14 residues. Trimming left V 10 bases short and J 2 bases short, with 18 bases between.

This chain connects TRBV28 to TRBJ1-5; D is unclear. Trimming cost V 5 bases and J 2 bases, with 22 bases left between them. CDR3 length: 18 amino acids. The germline CDR1 and CDR2 sequences are MDHEN and SYDVKM. The CDR3 DNA is TGTGCCAGCAGTCACACCCTAAGCAATCCCGGAGGCAATCAGCCCCAGCATTTT. It encodes CASSHTLSNPGGNQPQHF.

This clone was recorded many times. The V gene is TRBV7-9, the J gene TRBJ1-3, with D possibly TRBD1 on 5 matching bases. Trimming shortened V by 1 base and J by 8 bases, and 18 bases separated the two germline ends. CDR3 length equals 16 residues. Germline CDR1 and CDR2: SEHNR and FQNEAQ (reference sequence). CDR3 bases: TGTGCCAGCAGCTTAGGTCTAGGGGCTCAAGTACACACCATATATTTT. Translation: CASSLGLGAQVHTIYF.

This chain uses TRBV11-2 with TRBJ2-7; TRBD1 might be the D (5 bases). Trimming shortened V by 4 bases and J by 6 bases, and 22 bases separated the two germline ends. Germline V gene sequence: CDR1 SGHAT, CDR2 FQNNGV. The CDR3 is 16 residues long. The CDR3 is CASSSVGVGQVGEQYF. The CDR3 nucleotides are TGTGCCAGCAGCTCAGTCGGCGTGGGGCAGGTAGGCGAGCAGTACTTC.

This chain links TRBV14 with TRBJ2-1, with TRBD1 identical over 7 bases. CDR1 and CDR2 (germline): SGHDN, FVKESK. There are 16 residues in the CDR3. The V segment lost 3 bases and the J segment 6 bases; nucleotides outside the gene matches: 11. In nucleotides, the CDR3 is TGTGCCAGCAGCCAGCTACCGGGACAGATTATCAATGAGCAGTTCTTC. Amino acids: CASSQLPGQIINEQFF.

The CDR3 nucleotides read TGCGCCAGCAGCTGGCAGGGTCGCCAAGAGACCCAGTACTTC. Translation gives CASSWQGRQETQYF. The V gene is TRBV5-1, the J gene TRBJ2-5, with a weak D call TRBD1 (5 bases). Trimming took off 3 bases at V and 1 base at J, with 10 bases between the two ends. Germline CDR1 is SGHRS and CDR2 is YFSETQ. This CDR3 is built from 14 residues.

As DNA, the CDR3 is TGTGCCAGCAGTGAAGGCCAGCGCATGAACACTGAAGCTTTCTTT. It yields the protein CASSEGQRMNTEAFF. The chain links TRBV2 to TRBJ1-1; D call uncertain. The V end was cut by 1 base, the J end by 0 bases, with 9 bases between. Germline V gene lookup returns CDR1 SNHLY and CDR2 FYNNEI. CDR3 size: 15 residues.

The chain has TRBV5-4 and TRBJ2-5; 7 positions agree with TRBD2. CDR3 length equals 13 residues. Trimming at V came to 4 bases and at J to 3 bases, leaving 3 bases not matched to a gene. CDR1 and CDR2 from the germline V gene are SGHNT and YYREEE (reference sequence). In DNA, the CDR3 is TGTGCCAGCAGCCTTGGACTAGAAGAGACCCAGTACTTC. Its translation is CASSLGLEETQYF.

The chain carries TRBV21-1 and TRBJ2-1; no DNA check was done on the table's D call, TRBD2. TRBV21-1 is tagged as a pseudogene. CDR3 length: 11 amino acids. The CDR3 sequence is CASSVTMEQFF. The CDR3 DNA reads TGTGCCAGCAGCGTAACTATGGAGCAGTTCTTC.

This rearrangement joins TRBV7-9 to TRBJ1-1, with D hard to call. The CDR3 length is 13 residues. The V end lost 5 bases, the J end lost 6 bases, and 13 bases lay between the germline ends. CDR1 and CDR2 (germline): SEHNR, FQNEAQ (reference sequence). As DNA, the CDR3 is TGTGCCAGCAGCGCTGACCCAGGCTCTGAAGCTTTCTTT. This sequence encodes CASSADPGSEAFF. The full variable domain, with the rest looked up from reference TRBV7-9 and TRBJ1-1, is DTGVSQNPRHKITKRGQNVTFRCDPISEHNRLYWYRQTLGQGPEFLTYFQNEAQLEKSRLLSDRFSAERPKGSFSTLEIQRTEQGDSAMYLCASSADPGSEAFFGQGTRLTVV.

The chain combines TRBV10-3 with TRBJ2-7; 9 bases map to TRBD1. The CDR3 sequence is 13 residues long. The ends lost 4 bases at V and 7 bases at J; junction bases unmatched: 5. Germline values: CDR1 ENHRY, CDR2 SYGVKD. The CDR3 spells CAISGTTGGEQYF. CDR3 sequence (DNA): TGTGCCATCAGTGGGACGACAGGGGGAGAGCAGTACTTC.

This chain joins TRBV10-3 and TRBJ1-3; the match to TRBD1 covers 7 bases. Germline CDR1 and CDR2: ENHRY and SYGVKD. The CDR3 loop spans 13 amino acids. The ends lost 10 bases at V and 0 bases at J; junction bases unmatched: 3. CDR3: CATGTDSGNTIYF. CDR3 sequence (DNA): TGTGCCACCGGGACAGACTCTGGAAACACCATATATTTT.